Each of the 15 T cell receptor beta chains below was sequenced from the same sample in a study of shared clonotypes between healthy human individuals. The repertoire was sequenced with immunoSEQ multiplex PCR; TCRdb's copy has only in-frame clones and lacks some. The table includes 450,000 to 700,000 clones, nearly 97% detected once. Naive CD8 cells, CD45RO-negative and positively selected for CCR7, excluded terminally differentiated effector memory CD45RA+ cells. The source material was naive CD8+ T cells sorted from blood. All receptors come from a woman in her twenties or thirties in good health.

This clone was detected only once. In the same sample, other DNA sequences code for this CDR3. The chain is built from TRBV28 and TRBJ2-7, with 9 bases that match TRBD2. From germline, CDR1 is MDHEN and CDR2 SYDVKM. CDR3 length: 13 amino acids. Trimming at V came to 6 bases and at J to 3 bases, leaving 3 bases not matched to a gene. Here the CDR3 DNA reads TGTGCCAGCAGGCTAGCGGGATTCTACGAGCAGTACTTC. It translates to CASRLAGFYEQYF.

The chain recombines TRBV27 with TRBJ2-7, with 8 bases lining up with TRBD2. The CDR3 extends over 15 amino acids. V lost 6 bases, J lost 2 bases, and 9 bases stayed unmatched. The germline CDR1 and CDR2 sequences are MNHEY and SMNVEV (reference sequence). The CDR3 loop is CASSLAGRGTYEQYF. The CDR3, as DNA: TGTGCCAGCAGCTTAGCGGGAAGGGGAACCTACGAGCAGTACTTC.

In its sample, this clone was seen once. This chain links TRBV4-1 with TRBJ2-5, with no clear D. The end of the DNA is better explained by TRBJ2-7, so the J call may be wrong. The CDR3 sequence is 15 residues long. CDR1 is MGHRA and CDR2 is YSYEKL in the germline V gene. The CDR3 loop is CASSQVWTGAYEQYF. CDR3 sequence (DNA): TGCGCCAGCAGCCAAGTATGGACCGGTGCCTACGAGCAGTACTTC.

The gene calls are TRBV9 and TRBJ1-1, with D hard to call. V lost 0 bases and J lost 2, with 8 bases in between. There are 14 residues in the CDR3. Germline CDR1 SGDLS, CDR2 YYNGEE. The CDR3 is CASSVVKGNTEAFF. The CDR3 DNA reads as TGTGCCAGCAGCGTAGTCAAGGGTAACACTGAAGCTTTCTTT.

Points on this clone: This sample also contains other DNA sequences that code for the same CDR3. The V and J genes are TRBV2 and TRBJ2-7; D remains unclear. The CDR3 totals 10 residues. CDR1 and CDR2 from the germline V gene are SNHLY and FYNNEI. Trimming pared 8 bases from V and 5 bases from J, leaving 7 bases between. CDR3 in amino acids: CASSRDEQYF. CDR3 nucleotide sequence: TGTGCCAGCTCCCGGGACGAGCAGTACTTC.

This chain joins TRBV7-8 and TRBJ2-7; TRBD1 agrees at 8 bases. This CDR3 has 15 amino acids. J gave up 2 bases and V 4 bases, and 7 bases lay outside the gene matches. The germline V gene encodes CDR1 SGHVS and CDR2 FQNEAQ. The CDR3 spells CASSWDGQGAYEQYF. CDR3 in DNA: TGTGCCAGCAGCTGGGACGGACAGGGAGCCTACGAGCAGTACTTC.

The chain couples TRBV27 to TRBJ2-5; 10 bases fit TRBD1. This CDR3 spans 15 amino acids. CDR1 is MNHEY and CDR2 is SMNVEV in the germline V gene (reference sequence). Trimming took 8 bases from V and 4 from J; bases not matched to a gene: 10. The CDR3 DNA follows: TGTGCCAGCGCTCGGACAGGGGGGTCGGGAGAGACCCAGTACTTC. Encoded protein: CASARTGGSGETQYF.

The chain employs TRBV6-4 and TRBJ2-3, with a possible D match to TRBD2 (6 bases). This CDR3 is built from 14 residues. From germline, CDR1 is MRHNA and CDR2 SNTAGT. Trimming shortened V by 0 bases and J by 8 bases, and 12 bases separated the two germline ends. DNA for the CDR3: TGTGCCAGCAGTGACTCGATGGAGGGTGGTACGCAGTATTTT. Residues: CASSDSMEGGTQYF.

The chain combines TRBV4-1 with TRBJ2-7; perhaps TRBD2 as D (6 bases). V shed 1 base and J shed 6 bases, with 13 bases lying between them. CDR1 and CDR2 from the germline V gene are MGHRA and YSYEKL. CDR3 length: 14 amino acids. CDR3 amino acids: CASSQGGEAGEQYF. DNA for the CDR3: TGCGCCAGCAGCCAAGGGGGGGAAGCAGGCGAGCAGTACTTC.

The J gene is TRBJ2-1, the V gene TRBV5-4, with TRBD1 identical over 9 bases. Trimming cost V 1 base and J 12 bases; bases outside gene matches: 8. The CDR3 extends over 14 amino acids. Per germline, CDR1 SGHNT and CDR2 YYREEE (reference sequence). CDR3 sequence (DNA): TGTGCCAGCAGCTTGTGGGGAGACAGGGGGTCGCAGTTCTTC. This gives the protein CASSLWGDRGSQFF.

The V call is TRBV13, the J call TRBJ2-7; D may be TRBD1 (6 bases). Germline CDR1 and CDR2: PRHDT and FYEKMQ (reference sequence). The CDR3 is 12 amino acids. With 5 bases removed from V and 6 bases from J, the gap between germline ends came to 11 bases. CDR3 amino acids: CASSPGTSEQYF. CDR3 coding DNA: TGTGCCAGCAGCCCAGGGACAAGCGAGCAGTACTTC.

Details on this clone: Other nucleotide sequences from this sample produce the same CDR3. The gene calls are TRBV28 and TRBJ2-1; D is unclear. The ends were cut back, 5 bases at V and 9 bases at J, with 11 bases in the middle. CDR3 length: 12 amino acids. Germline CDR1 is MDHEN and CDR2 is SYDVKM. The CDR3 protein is CASSPGLSEQFF. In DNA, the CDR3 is TGTGCCAGCAGTCCCGGTTTAAGTGAGCAGTTCTTC.

The CDR3 sequence: CASSQNTGPGNSPLHF. The CDR3 DNA is TGCGCCAGCAGCCAAAATACCGGGCCTGGCAATTCACCCCTCCACTTT. The gene calls are TRBV4-1 and TRBJ1-6; D is unclear. This CDR3 is built from 16 residues. Germline V lookup: CDR1 MGHRA, CDR2 YSYEKL. With 2 bases removed from V and 7 bases from J, the gap between germline ends came to 15 bases.

DNA of the CDR3: TGTGCCAGCAGCTTAACTGGTGGGGAGACCCAGTACTTC. The encoded protein is CASSLTGGETQYF. This chain uses TRBV7-3 with TRBJ2-5; D is ambiguous. CDR1 SGHTA and CDR2 FQGTGA come from the germline V gene. The CDR3 is made up of 13 amino acids. V lost 0 bases and J 5 bases, leaving 7 bases between the germline ends.

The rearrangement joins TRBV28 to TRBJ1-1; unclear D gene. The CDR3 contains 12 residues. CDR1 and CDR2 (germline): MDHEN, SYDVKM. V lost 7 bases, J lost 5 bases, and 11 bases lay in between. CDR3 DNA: TGTGCCAGCAATGCTGGCTGGACTGAAGCTTTCTTT. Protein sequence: CASNAGWTEAFF. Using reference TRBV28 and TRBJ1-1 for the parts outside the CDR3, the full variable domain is DVKVTQSSRYLVKRTGEKVFLECVQDMDHENMFWYRQDPGLGLRLIYFSYDVKMKEKGDIPEGYSVSREKKERFSLILESASTNQTSMYLCASNAGWTEAFFGQGTRLTVV.